The TCR beta chain under discussion was sequenced for a study of cytomegalovirus exposure and HLA in healthy donors. Study-wide points: The study dropped some indistinguishable V segments, TRBV6-2 and TRBV6-3 among them. The presence/absence work took it that sequencing depth was about the same across donors. CMV serostatus was the sole immune exposure information available. A likely sequencing artifact accounted for one observed cluster of highly shared sequence variants.

To note about this clone: The antigen remains unidentified.

V lost 4 bases and J 4 bases, leaving 20 bases between the germline ends. The germline V gene encodes CDR1 SGHNT and CDR2 YYREEE (reference sequence). CDR3 size: 16 residues. The primer mix had 60 Vbeta and 13 Jbeta primers. The table came from immunoSEQ multiplex PCR; TCRdb's copy has only in-frame clones and leaves some out. The sample carries about 150,000 clones, roughly 77% recorded once. The sequenced material came from PBMCs. V usage is TRBV5-4 and J usage is TRBJ2-5, with D possibly being TRBD2 (6 bases). The TCR sequence derives from a man aged 30-40 years in good health and CMV-seropositive. CDR3 nucleotides: TGTGCCAGCAGCCACAATTTAGGGGTGGGGGGAGAGACCCAGTACTTC. This encodes CASSHNLGVGGETQYF.